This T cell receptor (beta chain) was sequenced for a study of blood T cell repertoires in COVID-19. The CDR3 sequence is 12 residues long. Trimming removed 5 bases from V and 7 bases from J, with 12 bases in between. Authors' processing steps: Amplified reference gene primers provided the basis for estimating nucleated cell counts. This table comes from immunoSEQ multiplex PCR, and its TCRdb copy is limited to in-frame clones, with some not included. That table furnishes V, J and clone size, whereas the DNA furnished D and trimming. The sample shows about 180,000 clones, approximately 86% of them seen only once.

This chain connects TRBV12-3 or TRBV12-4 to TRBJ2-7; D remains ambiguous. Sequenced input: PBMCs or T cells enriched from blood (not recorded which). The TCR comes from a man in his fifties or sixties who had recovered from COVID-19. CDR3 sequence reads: CASSPRPAEQYF. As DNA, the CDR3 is TGTGCCAGCAGTCCTAGACCCGCGGAGCAGTACTTC.